There are a few counts of the clone carrying this TCR beta chain. This specimen comes from a study of CD8 T cells in Susac syndrome. With random hexamers, reverse transcription was performed on 0.5 to 1 ug of RNA. MiXCR, run by TCRdb on the immunoSEQ multiplex PCR reads, gives a single entry per CDR3 protein. The sample shows 250,000 to 350,000 distinct CDR3 sequences, roughly nine tenths of them seen only once. The CDR3 extends over 14 amino acids. V trimming: 4 bases; J trimming: 6 bases; junction bases outside the gene matches: 8. The germline V gene has CDR1 SQVTM and CDR2 ANQGSEA. The V gene is TRBV29-1, the J gene TRBJ1-5, with 8 bases lining up with TRBD1. The source material was CD4+ T cells from PBMCs. This receptor was taken from a human donor with multiple sclerosis. CDR3 DNA: TGCAGCGTTGGCGCAGGGGGCACGGGTCAGCCCCAGCATTTT. Protein sequence: CSVGAGGTGQPQHF.